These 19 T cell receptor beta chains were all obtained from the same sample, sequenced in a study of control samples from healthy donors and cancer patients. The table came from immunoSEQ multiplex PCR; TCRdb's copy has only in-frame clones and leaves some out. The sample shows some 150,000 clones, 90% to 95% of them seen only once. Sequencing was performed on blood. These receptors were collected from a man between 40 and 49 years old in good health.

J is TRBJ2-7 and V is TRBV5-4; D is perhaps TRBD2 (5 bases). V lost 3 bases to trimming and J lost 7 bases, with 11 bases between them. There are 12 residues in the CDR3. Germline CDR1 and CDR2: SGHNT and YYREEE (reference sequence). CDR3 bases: TGTGCCAGCAGCTACCAAACGGGGGAGCAGTACTTC. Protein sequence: CASSYQTGEQYF.

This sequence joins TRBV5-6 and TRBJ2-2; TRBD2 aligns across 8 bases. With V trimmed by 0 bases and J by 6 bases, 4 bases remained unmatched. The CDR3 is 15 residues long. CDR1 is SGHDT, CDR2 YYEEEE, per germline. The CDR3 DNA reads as TGTGCCAGCAGCTTGGGACTAGCGTCTCCCGGGGAGCTGTTTTTT. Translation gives CASSLGLASPGELFF.

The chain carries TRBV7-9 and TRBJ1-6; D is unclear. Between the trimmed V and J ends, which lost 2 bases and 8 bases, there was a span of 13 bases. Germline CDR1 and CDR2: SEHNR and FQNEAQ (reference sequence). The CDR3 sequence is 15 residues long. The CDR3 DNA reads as TGTGCCAGCAGCTTATCCCCGCCGAACCATTCACCCCTCCACTTT. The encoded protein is CASSLSPPNHSPLHF.

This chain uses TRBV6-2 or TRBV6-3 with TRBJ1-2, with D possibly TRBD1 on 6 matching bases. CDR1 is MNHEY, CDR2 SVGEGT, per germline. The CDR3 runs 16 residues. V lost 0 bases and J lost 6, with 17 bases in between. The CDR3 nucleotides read TGTGCCAGCAGTTACTCGAGGCGGCCGGGGGCCGATGGCTACACCTTC. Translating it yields CASSYSRRPGADGYTF.

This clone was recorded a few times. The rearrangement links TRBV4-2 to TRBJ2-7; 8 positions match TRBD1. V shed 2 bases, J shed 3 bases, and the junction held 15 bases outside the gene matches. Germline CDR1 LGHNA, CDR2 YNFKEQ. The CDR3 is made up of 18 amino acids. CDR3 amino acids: CASSQFTSGPDRVYEQYF. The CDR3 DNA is TGTGCCAGCAGCCAATTCACCTCGGGGCCGGACAGGGTCTACGAGCAGTACTTC.

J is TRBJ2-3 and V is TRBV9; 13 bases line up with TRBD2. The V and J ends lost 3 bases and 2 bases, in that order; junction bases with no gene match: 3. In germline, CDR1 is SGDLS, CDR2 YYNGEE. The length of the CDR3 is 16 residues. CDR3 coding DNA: TGTGCCAGCAGCGCAGGGACTAGCGGGGTCACAGATACGCAGTATTTT. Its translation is CASSAGTSGVTDTQYF.

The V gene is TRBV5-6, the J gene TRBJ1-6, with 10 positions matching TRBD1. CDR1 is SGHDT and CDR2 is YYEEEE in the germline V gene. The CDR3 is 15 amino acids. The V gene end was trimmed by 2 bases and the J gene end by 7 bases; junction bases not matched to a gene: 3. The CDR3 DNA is TGTGCCAGCAGCTTAACGGGACAGGGGAATTCACCCCTCCACTTT. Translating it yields CASSLTGQGNSPLHF.

The CDR3 is CASSLSSGQETQYF. In DNA, the CDR3 is TGCGCCAGCAGCTTGTCTAGCGGGCAAGAGACCCAGTACTTC. The chain is built from TRBV5-1 and TRBJ2-5; 8 bases are shared with TRBD2. Trimming cost V 1 base and J 2 bases; bases outside gene matches: 1. This CDR3 spans 14 amino acids. The V gene's germline CDR1 is SGHRS and CDR2 YFSETQ.

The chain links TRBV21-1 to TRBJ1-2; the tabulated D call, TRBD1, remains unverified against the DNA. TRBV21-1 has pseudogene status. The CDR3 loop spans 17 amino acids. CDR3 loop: CASSNGRTGGYNYGYTF. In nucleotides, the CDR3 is TGTGCCAGCAGCAATGGACGGACAGGGGGCTATAACTATGGCTACACCTTC.

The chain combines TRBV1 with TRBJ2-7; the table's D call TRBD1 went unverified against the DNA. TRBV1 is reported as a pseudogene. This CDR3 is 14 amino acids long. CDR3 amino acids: CTSSQERQSYEQYF. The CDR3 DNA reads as TGCACCAGCAGCCAAGAACGACAGTCCTACGAGCAGTACTTC.

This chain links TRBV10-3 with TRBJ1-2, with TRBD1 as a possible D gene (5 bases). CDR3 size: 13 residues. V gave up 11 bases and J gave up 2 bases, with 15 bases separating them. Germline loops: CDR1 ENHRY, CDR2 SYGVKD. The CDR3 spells CASRAAGNYGYTF. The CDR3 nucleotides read TGTGCCTCACGAGCCGCAGGGAACTATGGCTACACCTTC.

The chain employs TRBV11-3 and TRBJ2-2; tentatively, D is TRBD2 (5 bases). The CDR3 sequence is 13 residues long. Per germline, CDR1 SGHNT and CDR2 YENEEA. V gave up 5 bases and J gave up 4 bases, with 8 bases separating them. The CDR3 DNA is TGTGCCAGCAGCCCCACTAGCACCGGGGAGCTGTTTTTT. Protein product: CASSPTSTGELFF.

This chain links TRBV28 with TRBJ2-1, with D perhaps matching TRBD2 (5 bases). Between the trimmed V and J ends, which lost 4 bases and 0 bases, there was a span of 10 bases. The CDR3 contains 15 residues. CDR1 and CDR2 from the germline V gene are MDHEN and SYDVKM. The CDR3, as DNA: TGTGCCAGCAGTTCTAGCCCTCGCTCCTACAATGAGCAGTTCTTC. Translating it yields CASSSSPRSYNEQFF.

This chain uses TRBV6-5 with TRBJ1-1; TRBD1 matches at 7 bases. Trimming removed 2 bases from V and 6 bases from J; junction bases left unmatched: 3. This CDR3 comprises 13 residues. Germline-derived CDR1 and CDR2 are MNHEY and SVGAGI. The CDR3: CASSYPTGAEAFF. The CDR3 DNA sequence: TGTGCCAGCAGTTACCCTACAGGGGCTGAAGCTTTCTTT.

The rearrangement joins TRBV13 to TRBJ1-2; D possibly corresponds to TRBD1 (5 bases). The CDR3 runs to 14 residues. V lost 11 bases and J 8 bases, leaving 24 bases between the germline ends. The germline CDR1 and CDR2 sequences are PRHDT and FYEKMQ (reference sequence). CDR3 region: CAVATWGWRNGYTF. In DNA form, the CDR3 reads TGTGCCGTAGCCACTTGGGGGTGGCGAAACGGCTACACCTTC. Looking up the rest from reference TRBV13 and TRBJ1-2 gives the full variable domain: AAGVIQSPRHLIKEKRETATLKCYPIPRHDTVYWYQQGPGQDPQFLISFYEKMQSDKGSIPDRFSAQQFSDYHSELNMSSLELGDSALYFCAVATWGWRNGYTFGSGTRLTVV.

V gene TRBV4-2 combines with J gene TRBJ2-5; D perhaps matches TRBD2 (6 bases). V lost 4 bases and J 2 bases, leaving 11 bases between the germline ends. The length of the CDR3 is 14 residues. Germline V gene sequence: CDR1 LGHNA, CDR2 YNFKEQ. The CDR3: CASSPPGLQETQYF. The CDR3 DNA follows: TGTGCCAGCAGCCCCCCGGGACTTCAAGAGACCCAGTACTTC.

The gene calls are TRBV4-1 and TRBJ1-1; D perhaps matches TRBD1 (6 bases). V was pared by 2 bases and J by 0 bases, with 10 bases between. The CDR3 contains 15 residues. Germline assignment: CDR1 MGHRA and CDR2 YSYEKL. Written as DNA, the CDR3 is TGCGCCAGCAGCCAACGGACAGTCATGAACACTGAAGCTTTCTTT. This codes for CASSQRTVMNTEAFF.

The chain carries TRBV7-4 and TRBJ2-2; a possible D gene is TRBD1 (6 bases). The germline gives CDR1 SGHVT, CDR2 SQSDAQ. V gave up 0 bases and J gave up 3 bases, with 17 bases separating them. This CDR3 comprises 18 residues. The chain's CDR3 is CASSLARAKGDYTGELFF. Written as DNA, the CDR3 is TGTGCCAGCAGCTTAGCCCGAGCCAAGGGGGATTACACCGGGGAGCTGTTTTTT. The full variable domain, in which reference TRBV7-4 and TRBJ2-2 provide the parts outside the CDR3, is GAGVSQSPRYKVAKRGRDVALRCDSISGHVTLYWYRQTLGQGSEVLTYSQSDAQRDKSGRPSGRFSAERPERSVSTLKIQRTEQGDSAVYLCASSLARAKGDYTGELFFGEGSRLTVL.

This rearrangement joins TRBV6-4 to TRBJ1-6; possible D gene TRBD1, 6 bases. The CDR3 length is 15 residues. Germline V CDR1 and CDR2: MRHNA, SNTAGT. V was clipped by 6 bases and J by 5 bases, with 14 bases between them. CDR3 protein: CASRGGGPDNSPLHF. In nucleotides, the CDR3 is TGTGCCAGCAGAGGTGGGGGGCCAGATAATTCACCCCTCCACTTT.